Included here is one T cell receptor beta chain sequence, with context. The target antigen is unknown. PCR used 60 Vbeta primers and 13 Jbeta primers. Sequencing was performed with immunoSEQ multiplex PCR; in TCRdb, only in-frame clones are kept and a portion is missing. Here the sample spans 130,000 or so clones, 82% being singletons. The data were obtained in a study of cytomegalovirus exposure and HLA in healthy donors. Findings of the study overall: Highly shared sequence variants in one cluster were likely a sequencing artifact. By a later analysis, the bulk of CMV-associated TCR beta chains appeared HLA-restricted.

Germline V gene sequence: CDR1 MGHRA, CDR2 YSYEKL. The length of the CDR3 is 15 residues. V was shortened by 3 bases and J by 0 bases, with 9 bases between the two germline ends. The chain carries TRBV4-1 and TRBJ2-1; D is ambiguous. This clonotype was sampled from a young man in good health and CMV-seropositive. Material for sequencing was PBMCs. The CDR3 sequence is CASSQWQSSYNEQFF. CDR3 bases: TGCGCCAGCAGCCAGTGGCAGTCCTCCTACAATGAGCAGTTCTTC.